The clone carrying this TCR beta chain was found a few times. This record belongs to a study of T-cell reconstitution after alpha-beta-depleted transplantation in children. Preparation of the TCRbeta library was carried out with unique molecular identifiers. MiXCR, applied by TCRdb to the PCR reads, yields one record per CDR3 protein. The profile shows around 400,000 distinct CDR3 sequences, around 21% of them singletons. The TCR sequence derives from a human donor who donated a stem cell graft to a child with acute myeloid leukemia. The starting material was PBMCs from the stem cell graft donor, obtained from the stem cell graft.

For the CDR3, the DNA is TGTGCCAGCAGATACGACCGCTCAGGGGGACGCGGGAGCCAAGAGACCCAGTACTTC. Its protein product is CASRYDRSGGRGSQETQYF. This chain uses TRBV6-5 with TRBJ2-5; D could derive from TRBD1 or TRBD2 (7 bases each). The CDR3 consists of 19 residues. Trimming left V 6 bases short and J 1 base short, with 27 bases between. Germline lookup yields CDR1 MNHEY and CDR2 SVGAGI.